This TCR beta chain was recorded in a study of OX40 agonist ivuxolimab in advanced cancers. On the study more broadly: Patients were dosed intravenously with ivuxolimab at 0.01 to 10 mg/kg every 2 weeks. Study findings and constraints: Blood T cells, both CD4+ and CD8+, expanded clonally by week 6 at 0.1 to 3.0 mg/kg. CD8+ T cells averaged more expanded clones than CD4+. There were also nonresponders showing low normalized T-cell clonal expansion.

The germline V and J ends were trimmed by 0 bases and 5 bases, with 12 bases remaining between them. The CDR3 is 14 amino acids. CDR1 is SGHNT and CDR2 is YYREEE in the germline V gene (reference sequence). A single count supports this clone. Its antigen remains unidentified. Here immunoSEQ multiplex PCR was the method, and the copy in TCRdb shows in-frame clones only, minus some. This table has around 19,000 clones, 70% to 90% appearing once. The specimen comprised CD4+ or CD8+ T cells sorted from blood, sampled in a trial of the OX40 agonist ivuxolimab. The origin of this receptor is an adult with an advanced solid tumor such as melanoma, head and neck, liver or kidney cancer. The rearrangement links TRBV5-4 to TRBJ2-7; no clear D gene. The chain's CDR3 is CASSLDGLTHEQYF. CDR3 bases: TGTGCCAGCAGCTTGGATGGCCTGACCCACGAGCAGTACTTC.